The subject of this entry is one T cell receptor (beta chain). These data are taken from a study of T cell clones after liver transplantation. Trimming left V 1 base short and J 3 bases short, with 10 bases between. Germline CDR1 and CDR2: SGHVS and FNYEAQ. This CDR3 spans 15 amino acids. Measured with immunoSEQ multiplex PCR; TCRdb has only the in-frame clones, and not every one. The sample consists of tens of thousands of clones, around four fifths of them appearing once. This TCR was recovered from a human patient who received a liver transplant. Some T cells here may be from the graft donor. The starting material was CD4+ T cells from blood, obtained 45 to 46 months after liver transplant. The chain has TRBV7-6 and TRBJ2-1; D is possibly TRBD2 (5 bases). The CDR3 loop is CASSLVGEIYNEQFF. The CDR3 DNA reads TGTGCCAGCAGCTTAGTCGGGGAGATCTACAATGAGCAGTTCTTC.